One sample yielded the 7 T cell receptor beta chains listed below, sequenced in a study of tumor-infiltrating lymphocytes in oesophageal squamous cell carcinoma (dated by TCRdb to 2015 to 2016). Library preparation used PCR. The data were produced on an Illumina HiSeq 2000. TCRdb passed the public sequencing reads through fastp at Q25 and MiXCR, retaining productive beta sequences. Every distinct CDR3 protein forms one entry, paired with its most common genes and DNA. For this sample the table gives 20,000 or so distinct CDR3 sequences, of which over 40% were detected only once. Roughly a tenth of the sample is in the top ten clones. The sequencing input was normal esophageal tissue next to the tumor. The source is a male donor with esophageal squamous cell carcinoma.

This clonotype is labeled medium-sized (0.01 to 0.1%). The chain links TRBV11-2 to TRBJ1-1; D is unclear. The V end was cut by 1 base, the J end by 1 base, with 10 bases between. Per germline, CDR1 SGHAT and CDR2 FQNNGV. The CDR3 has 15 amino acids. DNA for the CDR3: TGTGCCAGCAGCTTAGGTCTCCAAAGGAACACTGAAGCTTTCTTT. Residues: CASSLGLQRNTEAFF.

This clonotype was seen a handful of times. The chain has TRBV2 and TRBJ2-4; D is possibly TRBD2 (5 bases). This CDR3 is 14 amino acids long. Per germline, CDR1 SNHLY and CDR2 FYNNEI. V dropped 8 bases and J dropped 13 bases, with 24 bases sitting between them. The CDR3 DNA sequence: TGTGCCAGCGTAAGGACTGCCTCCTACAATGAGCAGTACTTC. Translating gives CASVRTASYNEQYF.

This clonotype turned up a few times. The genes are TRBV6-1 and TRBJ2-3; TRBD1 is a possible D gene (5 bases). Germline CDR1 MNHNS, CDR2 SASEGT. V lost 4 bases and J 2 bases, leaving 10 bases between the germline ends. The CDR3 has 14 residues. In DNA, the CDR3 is TGTGCCAGCAGTGGTTCAGGGCCCACAGATACGCAGTATTTT. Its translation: CASSGSGPTDTQYF.

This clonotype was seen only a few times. The CDR3 coding sequence is TGTGCCAGCAGCTTAGGACGGGGTCAAGAGACCCAGTACTTC. Translated: CASSLGRGQETQYF. The V and J genes are TRBV7-8 and TRBJ2-5; a weak D match, TRBD2 (5 bases). Trimming removed 1 base from V and 2 bases from J, with 8 bases in between. The CDR3 spans 14 residues. Germline-derived CDR1 and CDR2 are SGHVS and FQNEAQ.

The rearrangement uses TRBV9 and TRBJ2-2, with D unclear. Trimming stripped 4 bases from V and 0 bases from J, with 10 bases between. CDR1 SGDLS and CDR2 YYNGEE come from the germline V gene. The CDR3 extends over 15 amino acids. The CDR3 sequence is CASSTLEANTGELFF. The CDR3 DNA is TGTGCCAGCAGCACCTTGGAAGCGAACACCGGGGAGCTGTTTTTT.

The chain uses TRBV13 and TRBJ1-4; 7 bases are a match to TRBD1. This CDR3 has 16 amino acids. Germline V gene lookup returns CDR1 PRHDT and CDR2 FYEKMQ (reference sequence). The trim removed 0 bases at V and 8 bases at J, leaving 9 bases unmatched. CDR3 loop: CASSLGNGQVGEKLFF. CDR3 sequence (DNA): TGTGCCAGCAGCTTAGGAAATGGACAGGTCGGGGAAAAACTGTTTTTT.

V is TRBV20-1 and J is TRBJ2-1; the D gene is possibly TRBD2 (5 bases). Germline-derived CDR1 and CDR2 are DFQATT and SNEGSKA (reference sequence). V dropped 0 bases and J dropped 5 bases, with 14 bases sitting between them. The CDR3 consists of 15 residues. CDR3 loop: CSARDLAPQDNEQFF. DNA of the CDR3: TGCAGTGCTAGAGATCTAGCACCCCAAGACAATGAGCAGTTCTTC.